Presented here are 17 T cell receptor beta chains from one specimen sequenced in a study of control samples from healthy donors and cancer patients. TCRdb's table, derived via immunoSEQ multiplex PCR, lists solely in-frame clones and lacks some. The table records about 94,000 clones, about nine tenths of them present only once. Specimen: blood. The receptors come from a woman aged 18-29 years in good health.

The CDR3 DNA reads as TGTGCCAGCAGCCTAGTAGGAGGACAGTCCCACGAGCAGTACTTC. Amino acid sequence: CASSLVGGQSHEQYF. The chain links TRBV7-9 to TRBJ2-7; weak D call: TRBD1 (6 bases). CDR3 length equals 15 residues. Trimming stripped 5 bases from V and 5 bases from J, with 19 bases between. Per germline, CDR1 SEHNR and CDR2 FQNEAQ (reference sequence).

The V and J genes are TRBV20-1 and TRBJ1-2, with D possibly TRBD1 on 5 matching bases. CDR3 length: 14 amino acids. V shed 3 bases and J shed 2 bases, with 13 bases lying between them. From germline, CDR1 is DFQATT and CDR2 SNEGSKA (reference sequence). CDR3 DNA sequence: TGCAGTGCTAGTAAAGTGGGGACCAACTATGGCTACACCTTC. Translating gives CSASKVGTNYGYTF.

The rearrangement uses TRBV5-4 and TRBJ2-5; no reliable D call. Trimming stripped 1 base from V and 5 bases from J, with 6 bases between. Germline CDR1 reads SGHNT; CDR2 reads YYREEE (reference sequence). The CDR3 runs to 12 residues. The CDR3 sequence is CASSLIEETQYF. The CDR3 region has the DNA TGTGCCAGCAGCTTGATCGAGGAGACCCAGTACTTC.

The genes are TRBV6-5 and TRBJ1-3; 9 bases line up with TRBD1. Germline V gene data show CDR1 as MNHEY and CDR2 as SVGAGI. V dropped 4 bases and J dropped 0; count of bases not matched to a gene: 4. The CDR3 totals 16 residues. The CDR3 coding sequence is TGTGCCAGCAGTTGGGGGACAGGGACCTCTGGAAACACCATATATTTT. Translating it yields CASSWGTGTSGNTIYF.

This chain uses TRBV5-1 with TRBJ2-4, with 11 bases fitting TRBD1. Trimming cost V 4 bases and J 8 bases; bases outside gene matches: 8. Germline V lookup: CDR1 SGHRS, CDR2 YFSETQ. The CDR3 runs 15 residues. CDR3: CASSSGQGAWDIQYF. The CDR3 DNA is TGCGCCAGCAGCAGCGGACAGGGGGCATGGGACATTCAGTACTTC.

The chain recombines TRBV18 with TRBJ1-1; perhaps TRBD1 as D (5 bases). Germline CDR1 reads KGHSH; CDR2 reads LQKENI. This CDR3 has 13 residues. Trimming took off 6 bases at V and 4 bases at J, with 12 bases between the two ends. CDR3 amino acids: CASSQDGGTEAFF. In DNA, the CDR3 is TGTGCCAGCTCGCAAGACGGGGGCACTGAAGCTTTCTTT.

This sequence joins TRBV3-1 (or the pseudogene TRBV3-2) and TRBJ2-5; TRBD2 might be the D (7 bases). Trimming removed 0 bases from V and 1 base from J, with 9 bases in between. CDR1 and CDR2 from the germline V gene are LGHDT and YNNKEL (reference sequence). The CDR3 covers 15 residues. In DNA, the CDR3 is TGTGCCAGCAGCCAAGATGCGGGGGCCCAAGAGACCCAGTACTTC. Translated, it gives CASSQDAGAQETQYF.

The V call is TRBV5-6, the J call TRBJ2-3, with TRBD2 matching over 10 bases. Losses at the gene ends were 3 bases for V and 6 bases for J; bases not matched to a gene: 13. The CDR3 is 17 amino acids. Germline CDR1 is SGHDT and CDR2 is YYEEEE. CDR3 in amino acids: CASSSTSAGGPGDTQYF. DNA of the CDR3: TGTGCCAGCAGCTCAACTTCAGCGGGGGGGCCGGGGGATACGCAGTATTTT.

The V call is TRBV11-2, the J call TRBJ2-7, with TRBD1 matching over 10 bases. The CDR3 runs 14 residues. V lost 4 bases, J lost 6 bases, and 6 bases stayed unmatched. CDR1 and CDR2 (germline): SGHAT, FQNNGV. The CDR3 DNA reads as TGTGCCAGCAGCTCCCCCGGGACAGGGGTCGAGCAGTACTTC. Translated, it gives CASSSPGTGVEQYF.

The chain employs TRBV2 and TRBJ2-7; D gene ambiguous. The CDR3 spans 12 residues. Germline-derived CDR1 and CDR2 are SNHLY and FYNNEI. Trimming took off 7 bases at V and 3 bases at J, with 10 bases between the two ends. CDR3 DNA sequence: TGTGCCAGCATGGGCCTCAACTACGAGCAGTACTTC. This sequence encodes CASMGLNYEQYF.

This clone was recorded only once. At one end, the junction sequence differs from germline, possibly due to a read error. The chain joins TRBV10-1 to TRBJ2-3; D possibly uses TRBD1 or TRBD2 (5 bases each). Looked up from germline, CDR1 is WNHNN and CDR2 is SYGVQD (reference sequence). There are 13 residues in the CDR3. CDR3 residues: CATSRGDTDTQYF. DNA for the CDR3: TGCGCCACCAGTAGAGGGGACACAGATACGCAGTATTTT.

The rearrangement links TRBV6-5 to TRBJ2-5, with 8 positions matching TRBD2. The trim removed 8 bases at V and 5 bases at J, leaving 10 bases unmatched. CDR3 length: 14 amino acids. CDR1 MNHEY and CDR2 SVGAGI come from the germline V gene. The DNA of the CDR3 is TGTGCCAGCGGGGGGGCGGGGGGCGTGGAGACCCAGTACTTC. Its translation: CASGGAGGVETQYF.

V and J are TRBV19 and TRBJ2-7; no firm D call. CDR1 is LNHDA, CDR2 SQIVND, per germline (reference sequence). Trimming stripped 2 bases from V and 0 bases from J, with 11 bases between. This CDR3 comprises 15 residues. CDR3 in DNA: TGTGCCAGTAGTATACAAAGGTATGACTCCTACGAGCAGTACTTC. As protein: CASSIQRYDSYEQYF.

This clone was observed a few times. The chain joins TRBV5-6 to TRBJ2-3; no firm D call. Germline CDR1 and CDR2: SGHDT and YYEEEE. This CDR3 is built from 17 residues. V was trimmed by 1 base and J by 0 bases, leaving 15 bases between them. The CDR3, as DNA: TGTGCCAGCAGCTTGAAACTACCGGTGATTAGCACAGATACGCAGTATTTT. This gives the protein CASSLKLPVISTDTQYF.

The V gene is TRBV11-3, the J gene TRBJ2-1; D may be TRBD2 (6 bases). CDR3 length equals 15 residues. Trimming shortened V by 5 bases and J by 1 base, and 12 bases separated the two germline ends. Germline V gene data show CDR1 as SGHNT and CDR2 as YENEEA. The CDR3 nucleotides are TGTGCCAGCAGCGACCCTAGCGTATCCTACAATGAGCAGTTCTTC. Amino acid sequence: CASSDPSVSYNEQFF.

The CDR3 DNA is TGTGCCAGCAGCCTCACAGGGGCGGACACTGAAGCTTTCTTT. Translated, it gives CASSLTGADTEAFF. The rearrangement uses TRBV7-3 and TRBJ1-1; 7 nucleotides align to TRBD1. V trimming: 5 bases; J trimming: 3 bases; junction bases outside the gene matches: 6. Germline values: CDR1 SGHTA, CDR2 FQGTGA. The CDR3 consists of 14 residues.

V and J are TRBV5-1 and TRBJ2-7; D is unresolved. V lost 1 base, J lost 7 bases, and 6 bases lay in between. The germline gives CDR1 SGHRS, CDR2 YFSETQ. The CDR3 loop spans 11 amino acids. The CDR3 region has the DNA TGCGCCAGCAGCTTGCCTCGAGAGCAGTACTTC. Protein product: CASSLPREQYF. Filled out from reference TRBV5-1 and TRBJ2-7, the complete variable domain reads KAGVTQTPRYLIKTRGQQVTLSCSPISGHRSVSWYQQTPGQGLQFLFEYFSETQRNKGNFPGRFSGRQFSNSRSEMNVSTLELGDSALYLCASSLPREQYFGPGTRLTVT.